These 30 T cell receptor beta chains were sequenced from one sample in a study of Tregs in tolerant kidney transplant recipients. Repertoires were generated with immunoSEQ multiplex PCR, while TCRdb's copy carries only in-frame clones and drops some. This sample's clone table lists about 14,000 clones. Recipients received nonmyeloablative bone marrow transplants from related graft donors, with transient mixed chimerism. The source material was CD8+ T cells from blood (PBMCs), sampled 6 months after the transplant. The receptor set was obtained from a human patient who received a combined kidney and bone marrow transplant. The T cells may partly be graft donor cells.

On this clone: The read falls 3 residues short of the CDR3 end, and the missing part is taken from the germline J gene. The chain is built from TRBV7-6 and TRBJ2-5, with TRBD1 identical over 9 bases. This CDR3 is 15 amino acids long. V lost 5 bases and J lost 5; bases outside the gene matches: 9. The germline V gene encodes CDR1 SGHVS and CDR2 FNYEAQ. The sequenced part of the CDR3 DNA is TGTGCCAGCAGCGCCTGGACAGGGGATTATGAGACC. Protein product: CASSAWTGDYET. The CDR3 in its entirety is CASSAWTGDYETQYF.

Worth noting for this clone: The read gets to within 3 residues of the CDR3 end, and the germline J gene fills in the rest. The rearrangement joins TRBV5-1 to TRBJ2-1; no clear D gene. Trimming stripped 0 bases from V and 8 bases from J, with 12 bases between. The CDR3 loop spans 14 amino acids. In germline, CDR1 is SGHRS, CDR2 YFSETQ. The CDR3 DNA, read in part, is TGCGCCAGCAGCTTGGAGCTCGCAACAGATGAG. The encoded protein is CASSLELATDE. The CDR3 reads in full as CASSLELATDEQFF.

To note about this clone: The read ends 3 residues shy of where the CDR3 ends; the end is completed using the germline J gene. The V gene is TRBV27, the J gene TRBJ2-7; 8 bases line up with TRBD1. J gave up 1 base and V 2 bases, and 10 bases lay outside the gene matches. Germline V lookup: CDR1 MNHEY, CDR2 SMNVEV (reference sequence). The length of the CDR3 is 17 residues. The covered CDR3 bases are TGTGCCAGCAGTTTACACCCGACAGGGGAGACATCCTACGAG. This codes for CASSLHPTGETSYE. The full CDR3 protein reads CASSLHPTGETSYEQYF.

Details on this clone: The read terminates 3 residues before the CDR3 end, so the remaining end is supplied by the germline J gene. The genes are TRBV5-6 and TRBJ2-4; weak D call: TRBD1 (5 bases). This CDR3 region has 13 residues. Germline V gene data show CDR1 as SGHDT and CDR2 as YYEEEE. The CDR3 DNA, read in part, is TGTGCCAGCAGCTTAAGGGGTTTCTATGGT. This encodes CASSLRGFYG. The full CDR3 is CASSLRGFYGQYF. The variable domain in full, completed from reference TRBV5-6 and TRBJ2-4, reads DAGVTQSPTHLIKTRGQQVTLRCSPKSGHDTVSWYQQALGQGPQFIFQYYEEEERQRGNFPDRFSGHQFPNYSSELNVNALLLGDSALYLCASSLRGFYGQYFGAGTRLSVL.

A remark on this clone: The read ends 3 residues before the CDR3 terminus; that terminus is restored from the germline J gene. The chain has TRBV30 and TRBJ2-4; D perhaps matches TRBD1 (5 bases). Germline values: CDR1 GTSNPN, CDR2 SVGIG (reference sequence). The CDR3 contains 13 residues. The CDR3 bases that were read are TGTGCCTGGAGTAGACAGATGGCCTATGGT. This gives the protein CAWSRQMAYG. The CDR3 as a whole reads CAWSRQMAYGQYF.

Concerning this clone: The read ends 3 residues shy of where the CDR3 ends; the end is completed using the germline J gene. The V and J genes are TRBV5-6 and TRBJ1-1; a weak D match, TRBD1 (5 bases). Germline V gene lookup returns CDR1 SGHDT and CDR2 YYEEEE. The CDR3 loop spans 14 amino acids. Trimming removed 2 bases from V and 1 base from J, with 9 bases in between. Incomplete CDR3 DNA: TGTGCCAGCAGCTTTAGGACAACGAACACTGAA. It yields the protein CASSFRTTNTE. In full, the CDR3 is CASSFRTTNTEAFF. Variable domain in full (rest from reference TRBV5-6 and TRBJ1-1): DAGVTQSPTHLIKTRGQQVTLRCSPKSGHDTVSWYQQALGQGPQFIFQYYEEEERQRGNFPDRFSGHQFPNYSSELNVNALLLGDSALYLCASSFRTTNTEAFFGQGTRLTVV.

With regard to this clone: Mismatch with germline at one junction end may stem from a read error. The CDR3 DNA, read in part, is TGCGCCAGCAGCCAAGATTGGGGTGGGGCGTACAATGAG. This codes for CASSQDWGGAYNE. The CDR3 reads in full as CASSQDWGGAYNEQFF. This rearrangement joins TRBV4-2 to TRBJ2-1, with D maybe TRBD1 (5 bases). The CDR3 end lies 3 residues beyond the end of the read and is filled in from the germline J gene. In germline, CDR1 is LGHNA, CDR2 YNFKEQ. The CDR3 consists of 16 residues.

Concerning this clone: The read stops 3 residues short of the end of the CDR3; the missing end is completed from the germline J gene. This chain links TRBV5-1 with TRBJ2-7; possible D gene TRBD1, 5 bases. Germline lookup yields CDR1 SGHRS and CDR2 YFSETQ. Trimming stripped 0 bases from V and 3 bases from J, with 7 bases between. The CDR3 sequence is 13 residues long. The sequenced part of the CDR3 DNA is TGCGCCAGCAGCTTGGCCAGGGACTACGAG. This encodes CASSLARDYE. In full, the CDR3 is CASSLARDYEQYF.

About this clone itself: The observed sequence ends 3 residues before the CDR3 terminus, with the missing tail filled in from the germline J gene. The J gene is TRBJ1-2, the V gene TRBV5-5, with TRBD1 as a possible D gene (6 bases). CDR3 length equals 15 residues. Germline assignment: CDR1 SGHKS and CDR2 YYEKEE (reference sequence). V gave up 0 bases and J gave up 4 bases, with 13 bases separating them. The sequenced CDR3 bases are TGTGCCAGCAGCTTGGATGGGGGCAGCTTCTATGGC. The encoded protein is CASSLDGGSFYG. The entire CDR3 protein reads CASSLDGGSFYGYTF.

Regarding this clone: The read ends 3 residues early relative to the CDR3; the germline J gene fills the gap. The chain is built from TRBV13 and TRBJ2-1; TRBD2 aligns across 14 bases. Unmatched junction bases numbered 3, after V lost 4 bases and J lost 7 bases. Germline CDR1 reads PRHDT; CDR2 reads FYEKMQ (reference sequence). The CDR3 sequence is 15 residues long. The DNA read from the CDR3 is TGTGCCAGCAGCTGGGGACTAGCGGGAGCGAATGAG. Residues: CASSWGLAGANE. The CDR3, in full, reads CASSWGLAGANEQFF.

With respect to this clone: The read stops 3 residues short of the end of the CDR3; the missing end is completed from the germline J gene. J is TRBJ2-7 and V is TRBV7-9; 7 nucleotides match TRBD1. The CDR3 runs 15 residues. Germline CDR1 SEHNR, CDR2 FQNEAQ (reference sequence). The J segment lost 3 bases and the V segment lost 6 bases, leaving 11 bases of the junction unmatched. CDR3 in amino acids: CASRRDRDRFYEQYF. The CDR3 bases that were read are TGTGCCAGCAGACGCGACAGGGACCGCTTCTACGAG.

Comments on this clone: The read ends 3 residues before the CDR3 terminus; that terminus is restored from the germline J gene. This chain joins TRBV7-6 and TRBJ1-2; unclear D gene. Per germline, CDR1 SGHVS and CDR2 FNYEAQ. The CDR3 is made up of 13 amino acids. The V gene lost 3 bases and the J gene lost 2 bases, with 7 bases spanning the gap. The CDR3 loop reads CASSFSGNYGYTF. CDR3 DNA, as far as it was read: TGTGCCAGCAGCTTCTCCGGGAACTATGGC.

Concerning this clone: The missing CDR3 end, 3 residues past where the read stops, is filled in from the germline J gene. The V gene is TRBV7-9, the J gene TRBJ1-3; D unclear. The V end lost 3 bases, the J end lost 4 bases, and 10 bases lay between the germline ends. CDR1 and CDR2 from the germline V gene are SEHNR and FQNEAQ (reference sequence). The CDR3 sequence is 14 residues long. The part of the CDR3 DNA that was read is TGTGCCAGCAGCTTGGCAGGAACAGGAAACACC. Its translation is CASSLAGTGNT. The complete CDR3 sequence is CASSLAGTGNTIYF.

With regard to this clone: The read gets to within 3 residues of the CDR3 end, and the germline J gene fills in the rest. The chain is built from TRBV9 and TRBJ2-1; 10 bases line up with TRBD2. CDR1 and CDR2 from the germline V gene are SGDLS and YYNGEE. With V trimmed by 4 bases and J by 1 base, 11 bases remained unmatched. The CDR3 spans 18 residues. This chain's CDR3 is CASSRSGGVSQSYNEQFF. Incomplete CDR3 DNA: TGTGCCAGCAGCCGCAGCGGGGGGGTAAGTCAGTCCTACAATGAG.

As regards this clone: Coverage ceases 3 residues before the CDR3 finishes, and the germline J gene fills in the end. The chain combines TRBV11-2 with TRBJ1-1, with no clear D. Germline CDR1 reads SGHAT; CDR2 reads FQNNGV. The CDR3 spans 14 residues. Trimming stripped 1 base from V and 0 bases from J, with 6 bases between. Partial CDR3 DNA: TGTGCCAGCAGCTTAGTGAGGGTGAACACTGAA. It encodes CASSLVRVNTE. The full CDR3 protein is CASSLVRVNTEAFF.

A note on this clone: The read stops 3 residues short of the end of the CDR3; the missing end is completed from the germline J gene. The rearrangement uses TRBV7-6 and TRBJ1-2; D is ambiguous. Looked up from germline, CDR1 is SGHVS and CDR2 is FNYEAQ. The CDR3 totals 15 residues. CDR3 loop: CASSLVAESTDTYTF. The DNA read from the CDR3 is TGTGCCAGCAGCTTAGTAGCGGAAAGCACAGATACC.

This clone is deemed medium-sized by its frequency. The sequenced fragment ends 3 residues before the CDR3 boundary, so the rest is inferred from the germline J gene. The V and J genes are TRBV10-3 and TRBJ2-2; 11 bases line up with TRBD2. The V segment lost 3 bases and the J segment 5 bases; nucleotides outside the gene matches: 2. From germline, CDR1 is ENHRY and CDR2 SYGVKD. CDR3 size: 15 residues. CDR3 protein: CAISERLAGTGELFF. CDR3 bases read: TGTGCCATCAGTGAACGACTAGCGGGAACCGGGGAG.

As regards this clone: The read ends 3 residues shy of where the CDR3 ends; the end is completed using the germline J gene. The chain couples TRBV2 to TRBJ2-7; 10 bases align to TRBD2. This CDR3 has 13 residues. Unmatched junction bases numbered 4, after V lost 6 bases and J lost 5 bases. The germline V gene encodes CDR1 SNHLY and CDR2 FYNNEI. The part of the CDR3 DNA that was read is TGTGCCAGCAGCCCTAGCGGGGGTAACGAG. As protein: CASSPSGGNE. The entire CDR3 is CASSPSGGNEQYF.

Points on this clone: The junction does not match germline at one end; this may be a read error. Read coverage stops 3 residues before the CDR3 terminus; the germline J gene supplies the remainder. This sequence joins TRBV2 and TRBJ2-1, with a possible D match to TRBD1 (6 bases). Germline CDR1 is SNHLY and CDR2 is FYNNEI. This CDR3 region has 13 residues. CDR3 DNA, as far as it was read: TGTGCCAGCAGTAAAGCAGGGGTAATTGAG. It specifies CASSKAGVIE. The whole CDR3 reads CASSKAGVIEQFF.

Comments on this clone: The CDR3 is cut off 3 residues early in the read; its end comes from the germline J gene. This chain connects TRBV20-1 to TRBJ2-1; 10 nucleotides align to TRBD2. The J segment lost 3 bases and the V segment lost 0 bases, leaving 2 bases of the junction unmatched. The germline V gene has CDR1 DFQATT and CDR2 SNEGSKA (reference sequence). This CDR3 region has 15 residues. The sequenced CDR3 bases are TGCAGTGCTAGAGATCTAGCGGGGGACTACAATGAG. Amino acids: CSARDLAGDYNE. The full-length CDR3 reads as CSARDLAGDYNEQFF.

CDR3 sequence: CASSISGQGSYSEQYF. CDR3 DNA, as far as it was read: TGTGCCAGTAGTATCTCCGGACAGGGTAGTTACAGCGAG. The chain recombines TRBV19 with TRBJ2-7; TRBD1 matches at 8 bases. The read ends 3 residues shy of where the CDR3 ends; the end is completed using the germline J gene. This CDR3 has 16 amino acids. The V and J ends lost 3 bases and 6 bases, in that order; junction bases with no gene match: 13. Germline V gene lookup returns CDR1 LNHDA and CDR2 SQIVND (reference sequence).

Points on this clone: The read ends 3 residues early relative to the CDR3; the germline J gene fills the gap. V and J are TRBV4-1 and TRBJ1-2; possibly TRBD1 for D (5 bases). The germline V and J ends were trimmed by 6 bases and 2 bases, with 16 bases remaining between them. Germline V CDR1 and CDR2: MGHRA, YSYEKL. The CDR3 has 15 amino acids. CDR3 sequence: CASSPPGDPNYGYTF. The CDR3 DNA, read in part, is TGCGCCAGCAGTCCCCCGGGGGACCCCAACTATGGC.

On this clone itself: The CDR3 extends 3 residues past the end of the read, so its final part is completed from the germline J gene. The J gene is TRBJ2-2, the V gene TRBV19; a possible D gene is TRBD1 (6 bases). There are 19 residues in the CDR3. Germline CDR1 is LNHDA and CDR2 is SQIVND (reference sequence). CDR3 residues: CASSSVPYGQSATNEKLFF. CDR3 bases read: TGTGCCAGTAGTAGTGTTCCCTACGGACAGAGTGCAACTAATGAAAAG.

Concerning this clone: Sequencing ends 3 residues short of the CDR3 end; the germline J gene provides the rest. The rearrangement joins TRBV11-2 to TRBJ2-7; D uncertain. V lost 5 bases and J 2 bases, leaving 16 bases between the germline ends. Germline V gives CDR1 SGHAT, CDR2 FQNNGV. There are 15 residues in the CDR3. The CDR3 region is CASSPIPTETYEQYF. The CDR3 bases that were read are TGTGCCAGCAGCCCGATCCCTACAGAAACCTACGAG.

Regarding this clone: The CDR3 end falls 3 residues outside the read, so it is completed with the germline J gene. The chain links TRBV20-1 to TRBJ2-5, with 9 bases that match TRBD1. Germline CDR1 is DFQATT and CDR2 is SNEGSKA (reference sequence). The CDR3 spans 15 residues. The V segment lost 6 bases and the J segment 3 bases; nucleotides outside the gene matches: 11. The part of the CDR3 DNA that was read is TGCAGTGCCTTTCCTCCGACAGGGGGTGAAGAGACC. Translated, it gives CSAFPPTGGEET. The full CDR3 is CSAFPPTGGEETQYF.

On this clone: The read comes to an end 3 residues before the CDR3 does, leaving the germline J gene to fill in the end. This chain connects TRBV29-1 to TRBJ1-2; D gene unclear. This CDR3 has 12 residues. The germline V gene encodes CDR1 SQVTM and CDR2 ANQGSEA. CDR3 region: CSVEASYNDYTF. The CDR3 bases that were read are TGCAGCGTTGAAGCCAGTTACAATGAC.

Worth noting for this clone: The read stops 3 residues short of the end of the CDR3; the missing end is completed from the germline J gene. The rearrangement uses TRBV11-2 and TRBJ2-1; D uncertain. Deletions cut 2 bases from V and 1 base from J, with 9 bases between. This CDR3 contains 15 residues. CDR1 is SGHAT and CDR2 is FQNNGV in the germline V gene. The CDR3 DNA, read in part, is TGTGCCAGCAGCTTATTTGTTCCTTCCTACAATGAG. Translated, it gives CASSLFVPSYNE. The full CDR3 sequence reads CASSLFVPSYNEQFF.

CDR3 in amino acids: CASSGGLGHEQFF. CDR3 bases read: TGTGCCAGCAGCGGAGGCTTGGGCCATGAG. This rearrangement joins TRBV7-8 to TRBJ2-1, with a weak D call TRBD2 (5 bases). The observed sequence ends 3 residues before the CDR3 terminus, with the missing tail filled in from the germline J gene. The ends were cut back, 5 bases at V and 8 bases at J, with 13 bases in the middle. The CDR3 length is 13 residues. Germline CDR1 reads SGHVS; CDR2 reads FQNEAQ.

Notes on this clone: The read ends 3 residues early relative to the CDR3; the germline J gene fills the gap. This chain uses TRBV5-1 with TRBJ2-7; the D gene is possibly TRBD1 (6 bases). The CDR3 spans 12 residues. Germline values: CDR1 SGHRS, CDR2 YFSETQ. V gave up 0 bases and J gave up 6 bases, with 7 bases separating them. The sequenced CDR3 bases are TGCGCCAGCAGCTTGGTGGGGGCCGAG. It specifies CASSLVGAE. The whole CDR3 protein is CASSLVGAEQYF. The variable domain in full, completed from reference TRBV5-1 and TRBJ2-7, reads KAGVTQTPRYLIKTRGQQVTLSCSPISGHRSVSWYQQTPGQGLQFLFEYFSETQRNKGNFPGRFSGRQFSNSRSEMNVSTLELGDSALYLCASSLVGAEQYFGPGTRLTVT.

Comment on this clone: The read halts 3 residues ahead of the CDR3 end, with the missing end drawn from the germline J gene. The chain couples TRBV19 to TRBJ1-1; 7 bases align to TRBD1. This CDR3 is built from 15 residues. V lost 7 bases, J lost 2 bases, and 10 bases stayed unmatched. Germline CDR1 LNHDA, CDR2 SQIVND (reference sequence). The CDR3 bases that were read are TGTGCCAGTAACGTAGCCGGACAGGCCAACACTGAA. Its protein is CASNVAGQANTE. From start to end, the CDR3 is CASNVAGQANTEAFF.